A selection of T cell receptor beta chains follows, all from one sample in a study of blood T cell repertoires in COVID-19. The repertoire was sequenced with immunoSEQ multiplex PCR; TCRdb's copy has only in-frame clones and lacks some. Of some 110,000 clones in the sample, about nine tenths were seen once. The sample taken for sequencing was peripheral blood. These receptors all come from a human donor in a cohort sampled during active COVID-19. Both conserved end residues are part of each CDR3. The order of the fields is clone size, J gene, V gene, D gene, CDR3 DNA, CDR3 protein. The D gene is left open where the match is weak. Rows give clone size only sometimes, using once, few, many, or a class for an expanded clone.

>.|TRBJ1-5|TRBV20-1|TRBD1
TGCAGTGCTAGTCCCCCTTCCGGGACCCAGGGGGATCAGCCCCAGCATTTT
CSASPPSGTQGDQPQHF
>.|TRBJ2-7|TRBV10-1|TRBD1
TGCGCCAGCAGTGAGTCCGGGACAGGGGTCACCTACGAGCAGTACTTC
CASSESGTGVTYEQYF
>few|TRBJ2-3|TRBV6-4|TRBD1
TGTGCCAGCAGCTCCGGGACAGGGGTTGCGGGCACAGATACGCAGTATTTT
CASSSGTGVAGTDTQYF
>.|TRBJ2-7|TRBV3-1/TRBV3-2|TRBD1
TGTGCCAGCAGCCACCAGGGGGCGCTGGAGCAGTACTTC
CASSHQGALEQYF
>once|TRBJ2-7|TRBV9|.
TGTGCCAGCAGCGTAGGGCAGGGGGGCTACGAGCAGTACTTC
CASSVGQGGYEQYF
>.|TRBJ2-7|TRBV14|TRBD1
TGTGCCAGCAGTCCCCGGACAGGGGGCCGCGCCGAGCAGTACTTC
CASSPRTGGRAEQYF
>.|TRBJ1-4|TRBV5-1|TRBD1
TGCGCCAGCAGCGGACAGGGCGCAACTAATGAAAAACTGTTTTTT
CASSGQGATNEKLFF
>.|TRBJ1-6|TRBV19|TRBD1
TGTGCCAGTACCCCGGACAGGGGTTACTCACCCCTCCACTTT
CASTPDRGYSPLHF
>.|TRBJ1-3|TRBV7-9|.
TGTGCCAGCAGCTTAGCGGGGGACACGAGAGGAAACACCATATATTTT
CASSLAGDTRGNTIYF
>.|TRBJ2-4|TRBV19|.
TGTGCCAGTAGTATAGGAGTGGCGGGCGGGTACAAAAACATTCAGTACTTC
CASSIGVAGGYKNIQYF
>.|TRBJ1-3|TRBV7-2|.
TGTGCCAGCAGCCCTAGACAGTCGGACGGAAACACCATATATTTT
CASSPRQSDGNTIYF
>.|TRBJ1-2|TRBV4-2|TRBD1
TGTGCCAGCAGCCAGAGGGGACAGGGGTCGTATGGCTACACCTTC
CASSQRGQGSYGYTF
>.|TRBJ1-2|TRBV3-1/TRBV3-2|TRBD1
TGTGCCAGCAGCTTCGCACCGGGACAGGGAACTAATGGCTACACCTTC
CASSFAPGQGTNGYTF
>.|TRBJ2-3|TRBV5-8|TRBD2
TGTGCCAGCAGCCCCGGCCAAATAGCGGGAGCCGGGAACAAGGATACGCAGTATTTT
CASSPGQIAGAGNKDTQYF